This entry lists 15 T cell receptor beta chains sequenced from one sample in a study of siplizumab effects on memory and regulatory T cells. Sequenced by immunoSEQ multiplex PCR; TCRdb stores in-frame clones only, minus some. The table lists 100,000 to 110,000 clones, 80% to 95% of them singletons, with under 0.15% in the top ten. The sequenced material came from CD4+ T cells sorted from blood. These receptors were taken from a human donor in good health.

This clone was counted between two and nine times. The chain couples TRBV7-9 to TRBJ1-1; D remains unclear. Germline CDR1 is SEHNR and CDR2 is FQNEAQ (reference sequence). The CDR3 runs to 14 residues. V lost 7 bases to trimming and J lost 4 bases, with 16 bases between them. The CDR3, as DNA: TGTGCCAGCACTCGAACCACTGGAATCACTGAAGCTTTCTTT. It encodes CASTRTTGITEAFF.

This clone was detected once. V usage is TRBV5-8 and J usage is TRBJ2-5; possible D gene TRBD2, 6 bases. V was cut by 4 bases and J by 3 bases, with 13 bases left in between. The CDR3 has 14 amino acids. Germline CDR1 reads SGHTS; CDR2 reads YDEGEE. The CDR3 here is CASSRGRREETQYF. CDR3 nucleotide sequence: TGTGCCAGCAGCCGGGGACGGAGGGAAGAGACCCAGTACTTC.

The rearrangement uses TRBV18 and TRBJ1-4, with a tentative D call TRBD1 (6 bases). This CDR3 region has 16 residues. CDR1 and CDR2 (germline): KGHSH, LQKENI. V dropped 6 bases and J dropped 8 bases, with 22 bases sitting between them. The CDR3 here is CASSSGWYEGEEKLFF. CDR3 DNA sequence: TGTGCCAGCTCCTCGGGCTGGTACGAGGGGGAAGAAAAACTGTTTTTT.

This clone has just a few counts. The chain couples TRBV18 to TRBJ1-2, with 8 bases fitting TRBD1. V lost 3 bases and J lost 0; bases outside the gene matches: 3. Germline CDR1 KGHSH, CDR2 LQKENI. CDR3 length equals 15 residues. The CDR3 nucleotides read TGTGCCAGCTCACCGAAGGACAGGGCTAACTATGGCTACACCTTC. It specifies CASSPKDRANYGYTF.

V is TRBV6-6 and J is TRBJ1-4, with 8 positions matching TRBD1. Germline trimming cut 6 bases from V and 8 bases from J; bases unmatched to any gene: 8. CDR1 MNHNY and CDR2 SVGAGI come from the germline V gene (reference sequence). The CDR3 has 14 amino acids. In DNA form, the CDR3 reads TGTGCCAGCAGCTCCGGGACAGGATCCGAAAAACTGTTTTTT. Encoded protein: CASSSGTGSEKLFF.

This clone was seen more than once but under ten times. The chain combines TRBV18 with TRBJ2-7; TRBD1 aligns across 8 bases. After removal of 5 bases from V and 4 bases from J, the junction contained 7 bases not matched to a gene. The CDR3 covers 14 residues. Germline V gene lookup returns CDR1 KGHSH and CDR2 LQKENI. CDR3 sequence (DNA): TGTGCCAGCTCAGCAGGGGGCGTTGGTTACGAGCAGTACTTC. This encodes CASSAGGVGYEQYF. Drawing the rest from reference TRBV18 and TRBJ2-7, the complete variable domain is NAGVMQNPRHLVRRRGQEARLRCSPMKGHSHVYWYRQLPEEGLKFMVYLQKENIIDESGMPKERFSAEFPKEGPSILRIQQVVRGDSAAYFCASSAGGVGYEQYFGPGTRLTVT.

V usage is TRBV19 and J usage is TRBJ1-2; tentatively, D is TRBD1 (5 bases). This CDR3 spans 16 amino acids. The germline V gene encodes CDR1 LNHDA and CDR2 SQIVND (reference sequence). With 3 bases removed from V and 4 bases from J, the gap between germline ends came to 18 bases. The CDR3 loop reads CASSIQSGGAVYGYTF. CDR3 sequence (DNA): TGTGCCAGTAGTATTCAATCGGGGGGAGCAGTCTATGGCTACACCTTC.

CDR3: CASSVDIGGAVSGANVLTF. CDR3 nucleotide sequence: TGTGCCAGCAGCGTAGATATTGGGGGCGCCGTCTCTGGGGCCAACGTCCTGACTTTC. V gene TRBV9 combines with J gene TRBJ2-6; weak D call: TRBD1 (6 bases). Trimming removed 0 bases from V and 0 bases from J, with 16 bases in between. The CDR3 extends over 19 amino acids. Germline V CDR1 and CDR2: SGDLS, YYNGEE.

The chain joins TRBV4-1 to TRBJ2-1; no clear D. Germline assignment: CDR1 MGHRA and CDR2 YSYEKL. Trimming removed 5 bases from V and 7 bases from J, with 21 bases in between. This CDR3 region has 16 residues. The CDR3 DNA sequence: TGCGCCAGCAGCTCCCAATCATCACAGTACAAGAATGAGCAGTTCTTC. Translated, it gives CASSSQSSQYKNEQFF.

This clone was observed once. The rearrangement joins TRBV7-7 to TRBJ1-1; TRBD1 aligns across 10 bases. This CDR3 spans 16 amino acids. Germline V gene sequence: CDR1 SSHAT, CDR2 FNYEAQ (reference sequence). V lost 5 bases to trimming and J lost 4 bases; unmatched junction nucleotides: 10. The CDR3 coding sequence is TGTGCCAGCAGCCCATGGACAGGGGGAAAGAGCACTGAAGCTTTCTTT. This codes for CASSPWTGGKSTEAFF.

The rearrangement uses TRBV18 and TRBJ1-6, with D possibly matching TRBD1 (6 bases). V was trimmed by 2 bases and J by 9 bases, leaving 11 bases between them. The CDR3 has 14 residues. The germline gives CDR1 KGHSH, CDR2 LQKENI. This chain's CDR3 is CASSPNRVGSPLHF. CDR3 sequence (DNA): TGTGCCAGCTCACCAAACAGGGTCGGTTCACCCCTCCACTTT.

The chain couples TRBV9 to TRBJ1-2, with D perhaps TRBD1 (6 bases). The CDR3 totals 13 residues. V lost 5 bases to trimming and J lost 7 bases, with 15 bases between them. Germline lookup yields CDR1 SGDLS and CDR2 YYNGEE. As DNA, the CDR3 is TGTGCCAGCAGGACAACAGGGTCCGCTGGCTACACCTTC. This sequence encodes CASRTTGSAGYTF. Full variable domain (remainder filled in from reference TRBV9 and TRBJ1-2): DSGVTQTPKHLITATGQRVTLRCSPRSGDLSVYWYQQSLDQGLQFLIQYYNGEERAKGNILERFSAQQFPDLHSELNLSSLELGDSALYFCASRTTGSAGYTFGSGTRLTVV.

The chain combines TRBV15 with TRBJ1-5, with unresolved D. Germline values: CDR1 LNHNV, CDR2 YYDKDF (reference sequence). This CDR3 is 16 amino acids long. Trimming removed 0 bases at V and 1 base at J, with 10 bases between. The CDR3 spells CATSRDLAGSNQPQHF. DNA of the CDR3: TGTGCCACCAGCAGAGATCTCGCGGGCAGCAATCAGCCCCAGCATTTT.

The rearrangement links TRBV6-5 to TRBJ1-6; tentative D call: TRBD1 (5 bases). The CDR3 sequence is 14 residues long. V shed 5 bases and J shed 2 bases, with 7 bases lying between them. CDR1 is MNHEY, CDR2 SVGAGI, per germline. CDR3 sequence: CASSAGPYNSPLHF. The CDR3 coding sequence is TGTGCCAGCAGTGCGGGGCCCTATAATTCACCCCTCCACTTT.

The rearrangement joins TRBV7-9 to TRBJ2-7, with 14 bases fitting TRBD2. The V segment lost 6 bases and the J segment 4 bases; nucleotides outside the gene matches: 2. CDR3 length: 14 residues. The germline CDR1 and CDR2 sequences are SEHNR and FQNEAQ (reference sequence). As DNA, the CDR3 is TGTGCCAGCAGTCGGACTAGCGGGGGGTACGAGCAGTACTTC. Residues: CASSRTSGGYEQYF.